The 17 T cell receptor beta chains below were found in one sample sequenced in a study of T cells in Graves' hyperthyroidism and ophthalmopathy. RNA transcripts were the template for amplifying TCR beta CDR3 regions. With the HTBI primer set, the TCR CDR3 went through a first round of RT-PCR. MiXCR, applied by TCRdb to the multiplex PCR reads, yields one record per CDR3 protein. The table lists approximately 590,000 distinct CDR3 sequences, 15% to 19% of them singletons. The source material was blood. The receptors shown here come from a woman in her twenties or thirties with Graves' hyperthyroidism.

This clonotype appeared many times. The chain recombines TRBV5-1 with TRBJ1-1; D gene uncertain. Germline lookup yields CDR1 SGHRS and CDR2 YFSETQ. Trimming left V 0 bases short and J 0 bases short, with 6 bases between. This CDR3 has 14 amino acids. The CDR3 DNA follows: TGCGCCAGCAGCTTGGAGCCGGTGAACACTGAAGCTTTCTTT. It yields the protein CASSLEPVNTEAFF. Based on the CDR3 plus reference TRBV5-1 and TRBJ1-1, the full variable domain is KAGVTQTPRYLIKTRGQQVTLSCSPISGHRSVSWYQQTPGQGLQFLFEYFSETQRNKGNFPGRFSGRQFSNSRSEMNVSTLELGDSALYLCASSLEPVNTEAFFGQGTRLTVV.

At least ten counts were recorded for this clonotype. The V gene is TRBV13, the J gene TRBJ2-5, with D uncertain. This CDR3 spans 11 amino acids. The germline gives CDR1 PRHDT, CDR2 FYEKMQ (reference sequence). Trimming took off 1 base at V and 11 bases at J, with 8 bases between the two ends. CDR3 protein: CASSLVGIQYF. The CDR3 DNA sequence: TGTGCCAGCAGCTTAGTTGGGATACAGTACTTC.

This clonotype was counted ten times or more. The chain couples TRBV28 to TRBJ2-1; 7 positions match TRBD2. The V segment lost 4 bases and the J segment 6 bases; nucleotides outside the gene matches: 12. This CDR3 has 16 amino acids. Germline values: CDR1 MDHEN, CDR2 SYDVKM. The CDR3 DNA reads TGTGCCAGCAGTTGGCCTGGACTAGTGTTCCCCAATGAGCAGTTCTTC. This encodes CASSWPGLVFPNEQFF.

This clonotype was seen a handful of times. The chain carries TRBV6-1 and TRBJ1-6; D is unresolved. The CDR3 totals 16 residues. Germline assignment: CDR1 MNHNS and CDR2 SASEGT. V gave up 3 bases and J gave up 8 bases, with 17 bases separating them. The CDR3: CASSDYPGKSDSPLHF. DNA of the CDR3: TGTGCCAGCAGTGATTACCCCGGGAAGTCGGATTCACCCCTCCACTTT.

The sample holds a few counts of this clonotype. The chain has TRBV18 and TRBJ2-2, with 9 bases aligning to TRBD1. V lost 4 bases and J lost 1; bases outside the gene matches: 1. The CDR3 loop spans 15 amino acids. The germline V gene has CDR1 KGHSH and CDR2 LQKENI. The CDR3 DNA follows: TGTGCCAGCTCACGGGGACAGGGGAACACCGGGGAGCTGTTTTTT. Translated: CASSRGQGNTGELFF.

This clonotype has ten or more counts. The chain combines TRBV12-3 or TRBV12-4 with TRBJ2-2; D is unresolved. This CDR3 region has 13 residues. Trimming took off 6 bases at V and 1 base at J, with 6 bases between the two ends. CDR3 in amino acids: CASRPRNTGELFF. In DNA form, the CDR3 reads TGTGCCAGCAGACCACGGAACACCGGGGAGCTGTTTTTT.

The sample holds many counts of this clonotype. The chain couples TRBV18 to TRBJ2-1; the D gene is possibly TRBD1 (6 bases). V lost 5 bases, J lost 14 bases, and 13 bases lay in between. This CDR3 has 11 amino acids. CDR1 and CDR2 from the germline V gene are KGHSH and LQKENI. This CDR3 is CASSSTGLEFF. The CDR3, as DNA: TGTGCCAGCTCATCCACAGGGTTGGAGTTCTTC.

This clonotype was seen ten or more times. This chain joins TRBV27 and TRBJ2-1; D remains ambiguous. This CDR3 region has 13 residues. Trimming shortened V by 2 bases and J by 5 bases, and 7 bases separated the two germline ends. Germline V gene lookup returns CDR1 MNHEY and CDR2 SMNVEV (reference sequence). CDR3 in DNA: TGTGCCAGCAGTTTAAGGCCCGACAATGAGCAGTTCTTC. Protein: CASSLRPDNEQFF.

This clonotype has ten or more counts. This chain joins TRBV29-1 and TRBJ1-1; tentative D call: TRBD1 (5 bases). The V end was cut by 4 bases, the J end by 5 bases, with 11 bases between. CDR3 length equals 12 residues. Germline lookup yields CDR1 SQVTM and CDR2 ANQGSEA. The CDR3 coding sequence is TGCAGCGTTGTTCCGGGGGATACTGAAGCTTTCTTT. Translated: CSVVPGDTEAFF.

This clonotype occurred many times. The V gene is TRBV30, the J gene TRBJ1-5; D is ambiguous. Germline V gene lookup returns CDR1 GTSNPN and CDR2 SVGIG (reference sequence). The CDR3 runs 13 residues. The V and J ends lost 4 bases and 5 bases respectively, with 12 bases between them. The CDR3 loop is CAWTSQADQPQHF. CDR3 in DNA: TGTGCCTGGACGAGTCAGGCTGATCAGCCCCAGCATTTT. The variable domain in full, completed from reference TRBV30 and TRBJ1-5, reads SQTIHQWPATLVQPVGSPLSLECTVEGTSNPNLYWYRQAAGRGLQLLFYSVGIGQISSEVPQNLSASRPQDRQFILSSKKLLLSDSGFYLCAWTSQADQPQHFGDGTRLSIL.

This clonotype occurred many times. The chain carries TRBV5-1 and TRBJ2-3; TRBD2 agrees at 15 bases. The CDR3 extends over 19 amino acids. Trimming cost V 3 bases and J 0 bases; bases outside gene matches: 8. CDR1 and CDR2 (germline): SGHRS, YFSETQ. The CDR3 bases are TGCGCCAGCAGCTCGGGACTAGCGGGAGGCACAACTAGCACAGATACGCAGTATTTT. Translating gives CASSSGLAGGTTSTDTQYF. The entire variable domain, with the rest obtained from reference TRBV5-1 and TRBJ2-3, is as follows: KAGVTQTPRYLIKTRGQQVTLSCSPISGHRSVSWYQQTPGQGLQFLFEYFSETQRNKGNFPGRFSGRQFSNSRSEMNVSTLELGDSALYLCASSSGLAGGTTSTDTQYFGPGTRLTVL.

This clonotype was observed a few times. This rearrangement joins TRBV29-1 to TRBJ2-5; D ambiguous. The CDR3 is made up of 13 amino acids. The V gene's germline CDR1 is SQVTM and CDR2 ANQGSEA. Trimming cost V 4 bases and J 2 bases, with 11 bases left between them. CDR3 DNA: TGCAGCGTTGTTGGATCCGATCAAGAGACCCAGTACTTC. Its protein product is CSVVGSDQETQYF.

A few counts support this clonotype. The genes are TRBV15 and TRBJ1-2; possibly TRBD1 for D (5 bases). V shed 3 bases and J shed 2 bases, with 13 bases lying between them. Germline lookup yields CDR1 LNHNV and CDR2 YYDKDF (reference sequence). There are 15 residues in the CDR3. CDR3 loop: CATSSPGPSNYGYTF. Written as DNA, the CDR3 is TGTGCCACCAGCAGCCCGGGACCCTCGAACTATGGCTACACCTTC. The whole variable domain, filled in from reference TRBV15 and TRBJ1-2, reads DAMVIQNPRYQVTQFGKPVTLSCSQTLNHNVMYWYQQKSSQAPKLLFHYYDKDFNNEADTPDNFQSRRPNTSFCFLDIRSPGLGDTAMYLCATSSPGPSNYGYTFGSGTRLTVV.

This clonotype was detected a few times. This sequence may be a read error, since a much larger clone differs from it by one base. The rearrangement links TRBV3-1 to TRBJ1-1, with D unclear. V was clipped by 4 bases and J by 1 base, with 10 bases between them. Germline-derived CDR1 and CDR2 are LGHDT and YNNKEL (reference sequence). CDR3 length equals 14 residues. Written as DNA, the CDR3 is TGTGCCAGCAGCCCAGGACTTAGGAACACTGAAGCTTTCTTT. Its protein product is CASSPGLRNTEAFF.

The chain links TRBV28 to TRBJ2-3, with TRBD2 matching 8 bases. The CDR3 is made up of 17 amino acids. V was pared by 6 bases and J by 0 bases, with 11 bases of the junction left unmatched. Germline V CDR1 and CDR2: MDHEN, SYDVKM. For the CDR3, the DNA is TGTGCCAGCAGCCCGGGAGGGCTAGCGGGTAGCACAGATACGCAGTATTTT. Translation: CASSPGGLAGSTDTQYF.

This clonotype occurred a few times. V usage is TRBV7-9 and J usage is TRBJ2-2; TRBD2 matches at 7 bases. Trimming took 6 bases from V and 7 from J; bases not matched to a gene: 8. Germline lookup yields CDR1 SEHNR and CDR2 FQNEAQ (reference sequence). The length of the CDR3 is 14 residues. The CDR3 loop reads CASRTTSAGGELFF. CDR3 bases: TGTGCCAGCAGAACTACTAGCGCTGGCGGGGAGCTGTTTTTT. Supplemented by reference TRBV7-9 and TRBJ2-2, the full variable domain reads DTGVSQNPRHKITKRGQNVTFRCDPISEHNRLYWYRQTLGQGPEFLTYFQNEAQLEKSRLLSDRFSAERPKGSFSTLEIQRTEQGDSAMYLCASRTTSAGGELFFGEGSRLTVL.

Comments on this clonotype: This sequence may be a read error, since a much larger clone differs from it by one base. The chain recombines TRBV7-8 with TRBJ1-5, with D perhaps TRBD1 (5 bases). There are 17 residues in the CDR3. Germline V gene data show CDR1 as SGHVS and CDR2 as FQNEAQ. Here the CDR3 DNA reads TGTGCCGGCAGGGCCCTTCTCGGACCTGGGAGCAATCAGCCCCAGCATTTT. It specifies CAGRALLGPGSNQPQHF.